A selection of T cell receptor beta chains follows, all from one sample in a study of blood T cell repertoires in COVID-19. TCRdb's table, derived via immunoSEQ multiplex PCR, lists solely in-frame clones and lacks some. Here the sample spans 140,000 to 150,000 clones, 81% being singletons. Source material: peripheral blood. These receptors all stem from a human donor in a cohort sampled during active COVID-19. CDR3s include the opening cysteine and the closing phenylalanine or tryptophan. D genes are given only for firm matches. A row's size may be missing; if present it is once, few, many or a size class.

size | D | J | V | CDR3 | DNA
. | TRBD1 | TRBJ1-6 | TRBV27 | CASSLKRDRPNSPLHF | TGTGCCAGCAGTCTGAAGAGGGACAGGCCTAATTCACCCCTCCACTTT
. | . | TRBJ2-7 | TRBV7-9 | CASSSTGSTGSYEQYF | TGTGCCAGCAGCAGCACCGGGTCGACCGGCTCCTACGAGCAGTACTTC
. | . | TRBJ2-1 | TRBV21-1 | CASSLPTTSGIHHSYNEQFF | TGTGCCAGCAGCCTCCCGACGACTAGCGGGATACACCACTCCTACAATGAGCAGTTCTTC
. | TRBD2 | TRBJ2-7 | TRBV10-1 | CASMGTSGAPYEQYF | TGCGCCAGCATGGGGACTAGCGGGGCCCCCTACGAGCAGTACTTC
. | TRBD2 | TRBJ2-6 | TRBV24-1 | CATIKASGRHETSGANVLTF | TGTGCCACCATAAAGGCTAGCGGGAGGCACGAAACCTCTGGGGCCAACGTCCTGACTTTC
once | TRBD2 | TRBJ2-2 | TRBV11-2 | CASRGLAGAMWNTGELFF | TGTGCCAGCAGAGGACTAGCGGGAGCTATGTGGAACACCGGGGAGCTGTTTTTT
few | TRBD1 | TRBJ1-2 | TRBV29-1 | CSVEDGGTGEPYTF | TGCAGCGTTGAAGATGGGGGGACAGGCGAGCCTTACACCTTC
. | . | TRBJ2-7 | TRBV13 | CASRSQGSHEQYF | TGTGCCAGCAGGTCACAGGGTTCTCACGAGCAGTACTTC
. | TRBD1 | TRBJ2-3 | TRBV29-1 | CSARTGGGTDTQYF | TGCAGCGCCAGGACAGGGGGCGGAACAGATACGCAGTATTTT
. | TRBD1 | TRBJ1-2 | TRBV18 | CASSRLGQDRGYTF | TGTGCCAGCTCACGACTAGGACAGGATCGAGGCTACACCTTC
. | TRBD1 | TRBJ1-4 | TRBV29-1 | CSVVGQLNEKLFF | TGCAGCGTTGTGGGACAGCTTAATGAAAAACTGTTTTTT
many | . | TRBJ1-2 | TRBV14 | CASSHVRSDGYTF | TGTGCCAGCAGCCACGTGAGGTCTGATGGCTACACCTTC
. | . | TRBJ2-5 | TRBV6-5 | CASNRGWQETQYF | TGTGCCAGCAATCGGGGATGGCAAGAGACCCAGTACTTC
. | TRBD1 | TRBJ2-5 | TRBV2 | CASSDNRGETQYF | TGTGCCAGCAGTGACAACAGGGGAGAGACCCAGTACTTC
. | TRBD2 | TRBJ2-7 | TRBV6-5 | CASSHGLGGYEQYF | TGTGCCAGCAGTCACGGACTAGGTGGATACGAGCAGTACTTC
. | TRBD1 | TRBJ2-3 | TRBV5-1 | CASGTGSTDTQYF | TGCGCCAGCGGGACAGGTAGCACAGATACGCAGTATTTT
. | . | TRBJ2-2 | TRBV5-1 | CASSQTGTSRHGELFF | TGCGCCAGCAGCCAGACAGGGACTTCTCGCCACGGGGAGCTGTTTTTT
. | TRBD2 | TRBJ2-1 | TRBV6-5 | CASSTSGWNEQFF | TGTGCCAGCAGTACTAGCGGGTGGAATGAGCAGTTCTTC
. | TRBD1 | TRBJ2-7 | TRBV7-2 | CASSLRTGGNEQYF | TGTGCCAGCAGCTTAAGGACAGGGGGGAACGAGCAGTACTTC
. | TRBD1 | TRBJ2-5 | TRBV6-2/TRBV6-3 | CASSYGGTAQETQYF | TGTGCCAGCAGTTACGGTGGGACAGCACAAGAGACCCAGTACTTC
. | TRBD2 | TRBJ2-1 | TRBV9 | CASSLLPGLAGDNEQFF | TGTGCCAGCAGCCTATTACCCGGACTAGCGGGAGACAATGAGCAGTTCTTC
. | TRBD2 | TRBJ2-3 | TRBV29-1 | CSVEAPGLAGVDTQYF | TGCAGCGTTGAAGCCCCGGGACTAGCGGGAGTGGATACGCAGTATTTT
. | . | TRBJ1-2 | TRBV18 | CASSPPSGKGLFGYTF | TGTGCCAGCTCACCACCGTCGGGCAAAGGACTCTTCGGCTACACCTTC
few | TRBD2 | TRBJ2-1 | TRBV28 | CASKTRLAGGYNEQFF | TGTGCCAGCAAAACGCGGCTAGCGGGAGGATACAATGAGCAGTTCTTC